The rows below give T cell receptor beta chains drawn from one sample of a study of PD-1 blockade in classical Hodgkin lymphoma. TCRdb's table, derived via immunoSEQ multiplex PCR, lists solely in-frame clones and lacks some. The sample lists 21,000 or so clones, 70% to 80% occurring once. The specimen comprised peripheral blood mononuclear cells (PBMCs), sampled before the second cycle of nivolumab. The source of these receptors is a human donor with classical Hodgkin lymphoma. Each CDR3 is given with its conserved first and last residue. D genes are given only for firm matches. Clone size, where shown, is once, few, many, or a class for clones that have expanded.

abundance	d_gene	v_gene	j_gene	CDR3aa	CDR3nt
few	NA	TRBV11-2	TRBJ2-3	CASSLGLGSSTDTQYF	TGTGCCAGCAGCTTAGGTCTGGGCTCTAGCACAGATACGCAGTATTTT
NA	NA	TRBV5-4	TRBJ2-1	CASSPWTFGSYNEQFF	TGTGCCAGCAGCCCCTGGACCTTTGGCTCCTACAATGAGCAGTTCTTC
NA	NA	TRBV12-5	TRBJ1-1	CASGLVNLRGPYTEAFF	TGTGCTAGTGGTTTGGTAAATTTACGAGGGCCCTACACTGAAGCTTTCTTT
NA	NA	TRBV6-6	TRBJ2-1	CASSSLGNEQFF	TGTGCCAGCAGTTCCCTAGGGAATGAGCAGTTCTTC
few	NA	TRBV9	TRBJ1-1	CASSVVLNTEAFF	TGTGCCAGCAGCGTAGTCTTGAACACTGAAGCTTTCTTT
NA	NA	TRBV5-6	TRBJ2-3	CASSRGSSTDTQYF	TGTGCCAGCAGCCGGGGGTCTAGCACAGATACGCAGTATTTT
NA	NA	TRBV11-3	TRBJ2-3	CASSPGQQSTDTQYF	TGTGCCAGCAGCCCCGGACAGCAGAGCACAGATACGCAGTATTTT
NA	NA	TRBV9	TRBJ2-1	CASSVGSANEQFF	TGTGCCAGCAGCGTAGGTAGCGCCAATGAGCAGTTCTTC
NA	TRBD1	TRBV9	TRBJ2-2	CASSALQGFGELFF	TGTGCCAGCAGCGCCCTACAGGGGTTCGGGGAGCTGTTTTTT
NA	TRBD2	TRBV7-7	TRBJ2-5	CASSFGSGVQETQYF	TGTGCCAGCAGCTTCGGTAGCGGGGTCCAAGAGACCCAGTACTTC
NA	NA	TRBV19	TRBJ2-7	CASSNSGAYEQYF	TGTGCCAGTAGTAACTCCGGGGCCTACGAGCAGTACTTC
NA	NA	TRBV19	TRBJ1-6	CASRGRGYNSPLHF	TGTGCCAGTAGGGGCAGGGGTTATAATTCACCCCTCCACTTT
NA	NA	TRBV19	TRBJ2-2	CASSIGRREAGELFF	TGTGCCAGTAGTATAGGACGGAGGGAAGCCGGGGAGCTGTTTTTT
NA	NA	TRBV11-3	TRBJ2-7	CASSGRDYEQYF	TGTGCCAGCAGCGGCCGGGACTACGAGCAGTACTTC
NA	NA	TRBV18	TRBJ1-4	CASSLTFDTNEKLFF	TGTGCCAGCTCGCTTACCTTCGACACAAATGAAAAACTGTTTTTT
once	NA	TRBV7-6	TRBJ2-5	CASSLGVGGARETQYF	TGTGCCAGCAGCTTAGGAGTCGGGGGAGCTCGGGAGACCCAGTACTTC
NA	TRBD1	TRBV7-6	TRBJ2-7	CASSFAQGDPYEQYF	TGTGCCAGCAGCTTTGCCCAGGGGGACCCCTACGAGCAGTACTTC
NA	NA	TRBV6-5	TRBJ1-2	CASSAMGNYGYTF	TGTGCCAGCAGTGCCATGGGGAACTATGGCTACACCTTC
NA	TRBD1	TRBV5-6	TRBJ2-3	CASSPGTGGTDTQYF	TGTGCCAGCAGCCCAGGGACAGGGGGCACAGATACGCAGTATTTT
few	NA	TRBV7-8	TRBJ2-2	CASSLVRGQTNTGELFF	TGTGCCAGCAGCTTAGTGCGGGGGCAGACGAACACCGGGGAGCTGTTTTTT
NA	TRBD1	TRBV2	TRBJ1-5	CASRTTGGQPQHF	TGTGCCAGCAGGACGACAGGGGGTCAGCCCCAGCATTTT
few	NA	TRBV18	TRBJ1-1	CASSPRQTGNTEAFF	TGTGCCAGCTCACCACGCCAGACAGGGAACACTGAAGCTTTCTTT
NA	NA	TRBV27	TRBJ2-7	CASSFLGGRQEQYF	TGTGCCAGCAGTTTTCTTGGGGGGCGCCAAGAGCAGTACTTC
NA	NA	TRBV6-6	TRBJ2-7	CASSYDIQGYEQYF	TGTGCCAGCAGTTACGACATTCAGGGTTACGAGCAGTACTTC
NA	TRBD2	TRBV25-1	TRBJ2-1	CASSESVRLAAYNEQFF	TGTGCCAGCAGTGAATCTGTGCGGCTAGCGGCGTACAATGAGCAGTTCTTC
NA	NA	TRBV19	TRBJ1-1	CASSIDPRPTNTEAFF	TGTGCCAGTAGTATAGATCCCCGGCCGACGAACACTGAAGCTTTCTTT
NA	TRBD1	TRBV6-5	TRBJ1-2	CASTRQGSDGYTF	TGTGCCAGCACCCGACAGGGAAGCGATGGCTACACCTTC
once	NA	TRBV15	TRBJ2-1	CATSPSGRDEQFF	TGTGCCACCAGCCCGTCAGGCAGGGATGAGCAGTTCTTC
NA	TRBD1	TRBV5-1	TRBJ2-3	CASQPGTGGSVLTDTQYF	TGCGCCAGCCAGCCCGGGACAGGGGGATCCGTCCTCACAGATACGCAGTATTTT
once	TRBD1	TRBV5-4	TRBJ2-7	CASSWDRSYEQYF	TGTGCCAGCAGCTGGGACAGGTCCTACGAGCAGTACTTC
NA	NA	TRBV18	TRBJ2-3	CASSRDGTDTQYF	TGTGCCAGCTCACGGGACGGCACAGATACGCAGTATTTT
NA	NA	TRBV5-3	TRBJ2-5	CARSSGQIEKTQYF	TGTGCCAGAAGCTCAGGACAGATTGAAAAGACCCAGTACTTC
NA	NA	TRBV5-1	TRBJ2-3	CASSALTDTQYF	TGCGCCAGCAGCGCCCTCACAGATACGCAGTATTTT
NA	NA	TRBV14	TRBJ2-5	CASSGRVFQETQYF	TGTGCCAGCAGTGGGAGAGTCTTCCAAGAGACCCAGTACTTC
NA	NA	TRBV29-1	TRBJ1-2	CSVEDGLKGYTF	TGCAGCGTTGAGGACGGCCTCAAAGGCTACACCTTC
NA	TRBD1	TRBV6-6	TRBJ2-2	CASSYGQGVLGGELFF	TGTGCCAGCAGTTACGGACAGGGGGTATTGGGCGGGGAGCTGTTTTTT
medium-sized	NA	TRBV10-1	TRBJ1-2	CAKGAENYGYTF	TGCGCCAAAGGGGCGGAGAACTATGGCTACACCTTC
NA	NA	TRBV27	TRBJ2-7	CASSFRVTQTYEQYF	TGTGCCAGCAGTTTCCGGGTTACACAGACCTACGAGCAGTACTTC
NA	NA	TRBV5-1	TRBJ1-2	CASSLVGGEYGYTF	TGCGCCAGCAGCTTGGTCGGCGGAGAGTATGGCTACACCTTC
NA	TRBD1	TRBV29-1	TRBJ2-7	CSVEPSGTGVDEQYF	TGCAGCGTTGAACCGTCAGGGACAGGGGTAGACGAGCAGTACTTC
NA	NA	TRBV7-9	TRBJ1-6	CASSLAGGSPLHF	TGTGCCAGCAGCTTAGCGGGCGGGTCACCCCTCCACTTT
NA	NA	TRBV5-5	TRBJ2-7	CASSLAGGSNEQYF	TGTGCCAGCAGCTTGGCTGGAGGGTCCAACGAGCAGTACTTC
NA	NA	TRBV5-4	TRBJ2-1	CASSAGSERRGEQFF	TGTGCCAGCAGTGCCGGGTCTGAGCGTAGGGGGGAGCAGTTCTTC
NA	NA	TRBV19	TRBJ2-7	CASSPGARFEQYF	TGTGCCAGTAGTCCGGGGGCGAGGTTCGAGCAGTACTTC
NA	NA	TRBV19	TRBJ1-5	CASSVYDGNQPQHF	TGTGCCAGTAGTGTATACGACGGCAATCAGCCCCAGCATTTT
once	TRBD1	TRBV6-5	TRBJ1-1	CASSYSQGAMNTEAFF	TGTGCCAGCAGTTACTCCCAGGGGGCAATGAACACTGAAGCTTTCTTT
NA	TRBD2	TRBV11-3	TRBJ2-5	CASSPGLAGETQYF	TGTGCCAGCAGCCCCGGACTAGCGGGAGAGACCCAGTACTTC
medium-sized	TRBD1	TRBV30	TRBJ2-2	CAWSPGTVTGELFF	TGTGCCTGGAGTCCCGGGACAGTCACCGGGGAGCTGTTTTTT
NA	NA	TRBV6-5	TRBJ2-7	CASSVGRTPSYEQYF	TGTGCCAGCAGTGTAGGTCGGACACCCTCCTACGAGCAGTACTTC
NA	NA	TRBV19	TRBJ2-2	CACRRALNTGELFF	TGTGCCTGCCGGAGGGCGCTGAACACCGGGGAGCTGTTTTTT
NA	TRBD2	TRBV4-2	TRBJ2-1	CASRLSGSDNEQFF	TGTGCCAGCAGACTTAGCGGGAGCGACAATGAGCAGTTCTTC
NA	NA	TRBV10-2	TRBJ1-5	CASSDMNQPQHF	TGCGCCAGCAGTGACATGAATCAGCCCCAGCATTTT
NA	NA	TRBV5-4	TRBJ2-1	CASSQRGGASSYNEQFF	TGTGCCAGCAGCCAGAGGGGGGGGGCGAGCTCCTACAATGAGCAGTTCTTC
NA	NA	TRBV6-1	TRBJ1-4	CASSEQGEKLFF	TGTGCCAGCAGTGAACAGGGTGAAAAACTGTTTTTT
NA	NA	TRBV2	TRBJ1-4	CASSAGTFDEKLFF	TGTGCCAGCAGTGCAGGGACTTTCGATGAAAAACTGTTTTTT
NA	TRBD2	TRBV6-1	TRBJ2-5	CASSEVVLSGGETQYF	TGTGCCAGCAGTGAAGTTGTGCTATCGGGGGGGGAGACCCAGTACTTC
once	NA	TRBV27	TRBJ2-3	CASSLLGVTDTQYF	TGTGCCAGCAGTTTATTAGGGGTAACAGATACGCAGTATTTT
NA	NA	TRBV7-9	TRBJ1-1	CASSLEGAGTEAFF	TGTGCCAGCAGCTTAGAGGGCGCGGGCACTGAAGCTTTCTTT
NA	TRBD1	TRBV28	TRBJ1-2	CASSFRDRVWGFGYTF	TGTGCCAGCAGTTTTAGGGACAGAGTTTGGGGTTTCGGCTACACCTTC